This TCR beta chain is from a study of T cells in Graves' hyperthyroidism and ophthalmopathy (dated by TCRdb to about 2019). About the investigation overall: TCR V-J signatures able to tell the groups apart were searched for in a discovery cohort of more than 90 patients, of whom 43 had Graves' ophthalmopathy and roughly 58 had stable Graves' hyperthyroidism. The paper reports TCR Vbeta CDR3 sequencing of approximately 140 peripheral blood samples: around 45 ophthalmopathy, over 70 hyperthyroidism and around 17 progressor patients. After blood sampling, hyperthyroidism patients were treated with methimazole at a starting dose of 30 mg daily, and ophthalmopathy patients were treated with high-dose intravenous methylprednisolone. Prospective prediction of ophthalmopathy was tested in an independent validation cohort consisting of 18 to 20 hyperthyroidism patients and more than 15 patients who later progressed to ophthalmopathy. In about 6 Graves' hyperthyroidism patients, the study also compared T-cell repertoires from thyroid tissue with T-cell repertoires from blood. For training and testing, the 100 patients in the discovery cohort were randomly divided in a 7:3 ratio. General conclusions and limits of the study: Most expanded thyroid clonotypes (frequency above 0.001) were also detected in blood, suggesting blood repertoires may reflect thyroid immune responses. During validation, the model predicted progression to ophthalmopathy a median of roughly six months ahead of onset, with more than 60% sensitivity and 72% to 80% specificity. Sample size was not statistically predetermined, and investigators were not blinded to group allocation. In cross-validation, a model built on a 13 V-J signature told ophthalmopathy apart from stable hyperthyroidism with 87.88% sensitivity and roughly 81% specificity, and in testing the same model reached 80%/75%.

Regarding this clonotype: It has no known antigen specificity. No per-base quality is available; no much larger clone lies one base away.

Stable Graves' hyperthyroidism was defined as the absence of progression to ophthalmopathy over 18 months of follow-up. The hyperthyroidism patients were between 18 and 65 years old and newly diagnosed, with a disease duration of less than 2 months. Any patient with an uncontrolled infection, another autoimmune disease, pregnancy or lactation was excluded. Diagnoses were based on clinical symptoms, serum thyroxine and TRAb, thyroid ultrasound and orbital computed tomography. Total RNA was extracted using Trizol reagent, and RNA quality was assessed on an Agilent 2100 Bioanalyzer. Amplification of TCR beta CDR3 regions was carried out from RNA transcripts. The first round of RT-PCR for the TCR CDR3 was performed with the HTBI primer set and the Qiagen OneStep RT-PCR kit. Libraries were constructed in a second round of multiplex PCR, after which size selection and purification were performed. Paired-end sequencing of the libraries was performed with 100 bp reads on an Illumina HiSeq2000. Turning to the authors' computational methods: SOAPnuke was used to process the raw data, with reads discarded if the reads contained adapters or uncalled bases, had a mean Phred below 15, or lacked an exact constant-primer or identifier match. COPE v1.2.5 was used to merge high-quality paired reads, and clonotypes were defined as unique nucleotide sequences. MiTCR v1.1 was used to align the clonotypes against IMGT TRBV, TRBD and TRBJ reference segments. The analysis was restricted to V-J combinations with a frequency above 0.0001, which together covered about 99% of the repertoires. A TCS score was defined as the ratio of F50 (clonal expansion) to E x V (chaos), with BLOSUM62-based TCRdist applied between CDR3 peptides within each V-J. Welch's t-statistics and random forest reduced just over 500 V-J features to 13, which were used in a naive Bayes classifier (R e1071). TCRdb itself trimmed the public reads at Q25 with fastp, ran MiXCR and retained productive beta chains. Records with the same CDR3 protein are collapsed into one entry carrying the most frequent genes and DNA. The V and J calls and clone size come from TCRdb's table, not from the authors' own analysis. The sample profile shows hundreds of thousands of distinct CDR3 sequences; more than 45% of them were found once. Together, the top ten hold 8.2% of the sample.

Taken from the germline V gene (reference sequence), the CDR1 and CDR2 loops are SEHNR and FQNEAQ. Germline trimming amounts to 5 bases on V and 6 bases on J, with 7 as the count of junction bases outside the gene matches. Inclusive of the bounding cysteine and phenylalanine, the CDR3 is 14 residues long. Left in the record is the CDR3 DNA by itself, 42 bases read in frame from the first base. Recombination joined TRBV7-9 with TRBJ1-2, with 9 bases aligning to TRBD1. What was sequenced was peripheral blood or thyroid tissue (not recorded which). This TCR derives from a woman between 18 and 29 years old with Graves' hyperthyroidism. Donor details come from another sample of the same person, matched by shared clones. The nucleotide sequence is TGTGCCAGCAGCATCCGGGACAGGGCGGATGGCTACACCTTC. This translates into CASSIRDRADGYTF. The CDR3, completed at both ends by the reference TRBV7-9 and TRBJ1-2 genes, gives the full variable domain DTGVSQNPRHKITKRGQNVTFRCDPISEHNRLYWYRQTLGQGPEFLTYFQNEAQLEKSRLLSDRFSAERPKGSFSTLEIQRTEQGDSAMYLCASSIRDRADGYTFGSGTRLTVV.